These T cell receptor beta chains were read from a single sample in a study of T cell responses to AZD1222 COVID-19 vaccine. Sequencing used immunoSEQ multiplex PCR; TCRdb keeps in-frame clones, though not all of them. The repertoire holds about 100,000 clones, with about nine tenths as singletons. The material was peripheral blood, obtained on day 0 of AZD1222 vaccination. All receptors come from an adult in good health. The CDR3 runs from the conserved cysteine through the conserved F or W. Fields, in order: clone size, V gene, J gene, D gene, CDR3 protein, CDR3 DNA. D genes are given only for firm matches. Clone size is stated in some rows and not others, as once, few, many or a class when expanded.

NA	TRBV10-2	TRBJ2-7	NA	CASSDRPRYEQYF	TGCGCCAGCAGTGACCGGCCGCGCTACGAGCAGTACTTC
NA	TRBV3-1/TRBV3-2	TRBJ1-1	NA	CASSQDFTNTEAFF	TGTGCCAGCAGCCAAGATTTCACGAACACTGAAGCTTTCTTT
once	TRBV6-6	TRBJ1-3	TRBD1	CASSRQGSSGNTIYF	TGTGCCAGCAGCCGACAGGGATCCTCTGGAAACACCATATATTTT
NA	TRBV9	TRBJ2-7	NA	CASSVGRAAYEQYF	TGTGCCAGCAGCGTTGGACGGGCAGCCTACGAGCAGTACTTC
once	TRBV6-4	TRBJ2-3	TRBD1	CATKDRGHTDTQYF	TGTGCCACCAAGGACAGGGGACACACAGATACGCAGTATTTT
NA	TRBV11-3	TRBJ1-5	TRBD1	CASSLARKGARSNQPQHF	TGTGCCAGCAGCTTAGCCCGCAAGGGGGCAAGGAGCAATCAGCCCCAGCATTTT
NA	TRBV7-2	TRBJ1-5	NA	CASSYRVYSNQPQHF	TGTGCCAGCAGCTACAGGGTTTATAGCAATCAGCCCCAGCATTTT
NA	TRBV18	TRBJ2-2	NA	CASSLPGRYSNTGELFF	TGTGCCAGCTCACTTCCGGGTCGCTACTCTAACACCGGGGAGCTGTTTTTT
many	TRBV5-6	TRBJ2-7	TRBD2	CASSLAGVGEQYF	TGTGCCAGCAGCCTAGCGGGAGTGGGGGAGCAGTACTTC
NA	TRBV4-1	TRBJ2-1	NA	CASSQVVRPGYNEQFF	TGCGCCAGCAGCCAAGTAGTCCGTCCGGGTTACAATGAGCAGTTCTTC
NA	TRBV2	TRBJ2-7	NA	CASSRAGQASSYEQYF	TGTGCCAGCAGCCGGGCGGGGCAGGCGAGCTCCTACGAGCAGTACTTC
NA	TRBV6-1	TRBJ2-4	NA	CASSEVGVRGNIQYF	TGTGCCAGCAGTGAAGTAGGGGTAAGGGGAAACATTCAGTACTTC
NA	TRBV6-2/TRBV6-3	TRBJ1-1	NA	CASSYGTGNTEAFF	TGTGCCAGCAGTTACGGGACTGGGAACACTGAAGCTTTCTTT
NA	TRBV9	TRBJ2-3	NA	CASSVVSGADTQYF	TGTGCCAGCAGCGTAGTGTCAGGCGCAGATACGCAGTATTTT
once	TRBV7-3	TRBJ1-6	TRBD1	CASSLTGTASSPLHF	TGTGCCAGCAGCTTAACCGGGACAGCAAGTTCACCCCTCCACTTT
NA	TRBV10-2	TRBJ2-1	TRBD2	CASSGVAGLNEQFF	TGCGCCAGCAGTGGGGTAGCGGGGCTCAATGAGCAGTTCTTC
NA	TRBV7-9	TRBJ2-3	NA	CASSLTQTLTDTQYF	TGTGCCAGCAGCTTAACACAGACACTCACAGATACGCAGTATTTT
NA	TRBV11-2	TRBJ1-1	NA	CASSLDHFAVNTEAFF	TGTGCCAGCAGCTTAGATCACTTCGCGGTTAACACTGAAGCTTTCTTT
NA	TRBV7-3	TRBJ2-2	NA	CASSLTGVTGELFF	TGTGCCAGCAGCTTAACAGGGGTAACCGGGGAGCTGTTTTTT
NA	TRBV7-2	TRBJ2-2	NA	CASSLSRDTPGGELFF	TGTGCCAGCAGCCTCTCCCGGGACACCCCCGGCGGGGAGCTGTTTTTT
NA	TRBV16	TRBJ1-1	TRBD1	CASSQSGGQGRFVFTEAFF	TGTGCCAGCAGCCAATCGGGGGGACAGGGGCGATTTGTTTTCACTGAAGCTTTCTTT
NA	TRBV6-4	TRBJ2-1	TRBD2	CASSDLAGGLGEQFF	TGTGCCAGCAGTGATTTGGCGGGAGGGCTTGGTGAGCAGTTCTTC
NA	TRBV18	TRBJ2-6	TRBD2	CASSPLLAGSLSGANVLTF	TGTGCCAGCTCACCATTACTAGCGGGTTCTCTCTCTGGGGCCAACGTCCTGACTTTC
NA	TRBV4-1	TRBJ2-3	TRBD1	CASSRTGTGQADTQYF	TGCGCCAGCAGTCGAACCGGGACAGGGCAGGCAGATACGCAGTATTTT
NA	TRBV6-2/TRBV6-3	TRBJ1-2	NA	CASSPGLSYGYTF	TGTGCCAGCAGTCCGGGACTGAGCTATGGCTACACCTTC
once	TRBV4-1	TRBJ1-3	NA	CASTNIGSGNTIYF	TGCGCCAGCACCAATATCGGATCTGGAAACACCATATATTTT
NA	TRBV19	TRBJ2-6	TRBD1	CASSRGQGLSAGANVLTF	TGTGCCAGTAGTAGGGGACAGGGCTTGTCGGCTGGGGCCAACGTCCTGACTTTC
NA	TRBV2	TRBJ2-2	NA	CASRSGTVNTGELFF	TGTGCCAGCAGGTCCGGGACGGTAAACACCGGGGAGCTGTTTTTT
NA	TRBV7-2	TRBJ2-3	NA	CASSLSRERSDTQYF	TGTGCCAGCAGCTTAAGTCGGGAGAGGTCAGATACGCAGTATTTT
few	TRBV15	TRBJ1-2	NA	CATSRNARQFGYTF	TGTGCCACCAGCAGGAACGCTAGACAGTTCGGCTACACCTTC
once	TRBV7-9	TRBJ2-7	TRBD1	CASSLARTGSYEQYF	TGTGCCAGCAGCTTAGCCAGGACAGGGAGCTACGAGCAGTACTTC
few	TRBV25-1	TRBJ2-5	NA	CASMVGQEETQYF	TGTGCCAGCATGGTCGGCCAGGAAGAGACCCAGTACTTC
NA	TRBV10-2	TRBJ1-1	TRBD1	CASRSDRGTEAFF	TGCGCCAGCAGATCGGACAGGGGAACTGAAGCTTTCTTT
NA	TRBV23-1	TRBJ1-5	NA	CASGGGTRDQPQHF	TGCGCCAGCGGGGGGGGGACGAGGGATCAGCCCCAGCATTTT
NA	TRBV16	TRBJ2-7	TRBD2	CASSQSPAGRIFF	TGTGCCAGCAGCCAATCACCAGCGGGACGGATTTTTTTC
NA	TRBV11-2	TRBJ2-7	NA	CASSLDAGSQYF	TGTGCCAGCAGCTTAGACGCAGGGTCGCAGTACTTC
NA	TRBV9	TRBJ2-1	TRBD2	CASSGGLAGEHEQFF	TGTGCCAGCAGCGGGGGACTAGCGGGAGAACATGAGCAGTTCTTC
NA	TRBV18	TRBJ2-3	TRBD2	CASSPPDGRADTQYF	TGTGCCAGCTCACCCCCGGACGGGAGGGCAGATACGCAGTATTTT
NA	TRBV4-1	TRBJ2-5	TRBD2	CASSQVPYSGSQETQYF	TGCGCCAGCAGCCAAGTCCCCTACAGCGGGAGCCAAGAGACCCAGTACTTC
NA	TRBV3-1/TRBV3-2	TRBJ2-2	NA	CASSQVWLAWQNTGELFF	TGTGCCAGCAGCCAAGTTTGGCTTGCGTGGCAGAACACCGGGGAGCTGTTTTTT
NA	TRBV6-5	TRBJ1-5	TRBD1	CASSRQGALGQPQHF	TGTGCCAGCAGTAGACAGGGGGCCCTAGGACAGCCCCAGCATTTT
NA	TRBV25-1	TRBJ2-7	TRBD2	CASSDFGLASYEQYF	TGTGCCAGCAGTGATTTTGGACTAGCCTCCTACGAGCAGTACTTC
NA	TRBV27	TRBJ2-7	NA	CASSLSRAGVNEQYF	TGTGCCAGCAGTTTATCGAGGGCAGGGGTGAACGAGCAGTACTTC
NA	TRBV28	TRBJ2-7	NA	CASSNTGRTYEQYF	TGTGCCAGCAGTAATACAGGCCGCACCTACGAGCAGTACTTC
NA	TRBV28	TRBJ2-3	TRBD1	CASGLGGRTDTQYF	TGTGCCAGCGGGTTAGGGGGCCGAACAGATACGCAGTATTTT
NA	TRBV30	TRBJ1-2	NA	CASRGYGYTF	TGTGCCTCGAGGGGCTATGGCTACACCTTC
NA	TRBV5-1	TRBJ1-6	TRBD1	CASSLGQGTSPLHF	TGCGCCAGCAGCTTAGGACAGGGTACTTCACCCCTCCACTTT
NA	TRBV4-1	TRBJ1-1	TRBD1	CASSQGREPGQGITEAFF	TGCGCCAGCAGCCAAGGACGAGAGCCCGGACAGGGGATCACTGAAGCTTTCTTT
NA	TRBV13	TRBJ2-7	NA	CASSVLGGSYEQYF	TGTGCCAGCAGCGTCCTAGGGGGCTCCTACGAGCAGTACTTC
NA	TRBV5-6	TRBJ1-3	NA	CASSLGPPGRNTIYF	TGTGCCAGCAGCTTGGGACCCCCGGGGCGAAACACCATATATTTT
NA	TRBV6-5	TRBJ1-1	NA	CASSYSTVMNTEAFF	TGTGCCAGCAGTTACTCGACGGTAATGAACACTGAAGCTTTCTTT